These 19 T cell receptor beta chains were all obtained from the same sample, sequenced in a study of blood T cell repertoires in COVID-19. Data came from immunoSEQ multiplex PCR; TCRdb stores just in-frame clones and leaves some out. The table includes under 350,000 clones, approximately 85% detected once. Input material: peripheral blood. The receptors originated from a woman in her 70s with acute or convalescent COVID-19.

The rearrangement uses TRBV7-2 and TRBJ2-1; 10 bases fit TRBD2. Germline CDR1 reads SGHTA; CDR2 reads FQGNSA. The V and J ends lost 2 bases and 0 bases, in that order; junction bases with no gene match: 4. CDR3 size: 17 residues. The CDR3 nucleotides are TGTGCCAGCAGCTTAATGCCTAGCGGGGGCTCCTACAATGAGCAGTTCTTC. Translated: CASSLMPSGGSYNEQFF.

This chain connects TRBV3-1 (or the pseudogene TRBV3-2) to TRBJ1-2; D is uncertain. Germline V lookup: CDR1 LGHDT, CDR2 YNNKEL (reference sequence). V was trimmed by 4 bases and J by 3 bases, leaving 6 bases between them. This CDR3 spans 12 amino acids. CDR3 in amino acids: CASSPGYYGYTF. DNA of the CDR3: TGTGCCAGCAGCCCCGGGTACTATGGCTACACCTTC.

The V call is TRBV19, the J call TRBJ1-5; 8 bases map to TRBD1. Losses at the gene ends were 3 bases for V and 7 bases for J; bases not matched to a gene: 5. The CDR3 loop spans 14 amino acids. CDR1 and CDR2 (germline): LNHDA, SQIVND (reference sequence). The CDR3 here is CASSMLRTGQPQHF. DNA for the CDR3: TGTGCCAGTAGTATGCTCCGGACAGGGCAGCCCCAGCATTTT. Complete variable domain (other parts from reference TRBV19 and TRBJ1-5): DGGITQSPKYLFRKEGQNVTLSCEQNLNHDAMYWYRQDPGQGLRLIYYSQIVNDFQKGDIAEGYSVSREKKESFPLTVTSAQKNPTAFYLCASSMLRTGQPQHFGDGTRLSIL.

V gene TRBV29-1 combines with J gene TRBJ2-1; TRBD2 matches 9 bases. J was trimmed by 6 bases and V by 6 bases; bases with no gene match: 15. The CDR3 is made up of 16 amino acids. Germline values: CDR1 SQVTM, CDR2 ANQGSEA. CDR3 protein: CSVEKQWGLASNEQFF. The CDR3, as DNA: TGCAGCGTGGAGAAGCAGTGGGGACTAGCAAGCAATGAGCAGTTCTTC.

The rearrangement joins TRBV6-5 to TRBJ1-2; TRBD1 is a possible D gene (6 bases). V shed 4 bases and J shed 4 bases, with 13 bases lying between them. This CDR3 has 14 residues. Germline V gene data show CDR1 as MNHEY and CDR2 as SVGAGI. The chain's CDR3 is CASSSVRGRYGYTF. The CDR3 region has the DNA TGTGCCAGCAGTTCCGTCAGGGGCCGCTATGGCTACACCTTC.

The V call is TRBV6-5, the J call TRBJ1-1; D not certain. Per the germline V gene, CDR1 is MNHEY and CDR2 is SVGAGI. Trimming removed 6 bases from V and 8 bases from J, with 10 bases in between. The CDR3 length is 11 residues. The DNA for the CDR3 is TGTGCCAGCAGAAATTGGGAGGAAGCTTTCTTT. It is translated as CASRNWEEAFF.

This clone has just one count. DNA of the CDR3: TGTGCCAGCAGTGATTTCGGGGCCTACGAGCAGTACTTC. It is translated as CASSDFGAYEQYF. The V call is TRBV2, the J call TRBJ2-7; perhaps TRBD2 as D (5 bases). This CDR3 has 13 residues. The V end was cut by 3 bases, the J end by 2 bases, with 8 bases between. The germline V gene encodes CDR1 SNHLY and CDR2 FYNNEI.

V gene TRBV4-1 combines with J gene TRBJ1-5, with D unresolved. Germline V lookup: CDR1 MGHRA, CDR2 YSYEKL. The CDR3 runs 16 residues. Trimming shortened V by 1 base and J by 6 bases, and 16 bases separated the two germline ends. CDR3: CASSQVSFRERQPQHF. CDR3 DNA: TGCGCCAGCAGCCAAGTTTCTTTTAGGGAGCGTCAGCCCCAGCATTTT.

The V and J genes are TRBV5-4 and TRBJ2-3; tentatively, D is TRBD2 (7 bases). The CDR3 sequence is 17 residues long. CDR1 and CDR2 (germline): SGHNT, YYREEE (reference sequence). V was pared by 4 bases and J by 5 bases, with 23 bases between. The CDR3 protein is CASSPRGGVGGVDTQYF. The DNA for the CDR3 is TGTGCCAGCAGCCCCCGTGGGGGGGTGGGGGGCGTAGATACGCAGTATTTT.

The J gene is TRBJ1-3, the V gene TRBV19, with D unresolved. The V and J ends lost 2 bases and 7 bases respectively, with 6 bases between them. Germline V gene data show CDR1 as LNHDA and CDR2 as SQIVND (reference sequence). This CDR3 spans 12 amino acids. This CDR3 reads CASSIRGNTIYF. The CDR3 DNA is TGTGCCAGTAGTATAAGAGGCAACACCATATATTTT.

The chain is built from TRBV12-3 or TRBV12-4 and TRBJ2-4; D uncertain. The CDR3 spans 13 residues. V dropped 8 bases and J dropped 5 bases, with 13 bases sitting between them. CDR3 amino acids: CASLGPTENIQYF. CDR3 nucleotides: TGTGCCAGCTTGGGCCCCACTGAAAACATTCAGTACTTC.

V is TRBV5-1 and J is TRBJ1-5; D might be TRBD1 (6 bases). CDR3 length: 14 amino acids. Trimming stripped 4 bases from V and 7 bases from J, with 15 bases between. Germline lookup yields CDR1 SGHRS and CDR2 YFSETQ. Written as DNA, the CDR3 is TGCGCCAGCAGCCCCGGGACACATGGGCAGCCCCAGCATTTT. As protein: CASSPGTHGQPQHF. Full variable domain (missing parts from reference TRBV5-1 and TRBJ1-5): KAGVTQTPRYLIKTRGQQVTLSCSPISGHRSVSWYQQTPGQGLQFLFEYFSETQRNKGNFPGRFSGRQFSNSRSEMNVSTLELGDSALYLCASSPGTHGQPQHFGDGTRLSIL.

V is TRBV7-8 and J is TRBJ2-2, with 7 bases that match TRBD1. The germline V gene has CDR1 SGHVS and CDR2 FQNEAQ. The CDR3 has 15 amino acids. The junction had 0 bases not matched to a gene; V was cut back by 2 bases and J by 0 bases. The CDR3 loop is CASSLRGPNTGELFF. The DNA of the CDR3 is TGTGCCAGCAGCTTAAGGGGGCCGAACACCGGGGAGCTGTTTTTT.

This clone has only one observation. The J gene is TRBJ2-3, the V gene TRBV2, with 8 bases aligning to TRBD2. In germline, CDR1 is SNHLY, CDR2 FYNNEI. V was pared by 5 bases and J by 2 bases, with 9 bases of the junction left unmatched. The CDR3 is made up of 16 amino acids. The CDR3 coding sequence is TGTGCCAGCAGTCCCGGGGTAGCGGGGAACACAGATACGCAGTATTTT. This translates into CASSPGVAGNTDTQYF.

V gene TRBV10-3 combines with J gene TRBJ2-3; 7 bases map to TRBD1. With V trimmed by 6 bases and J by 2 bases, 2 bases remained unmatched. The CDR3 loop spans 13 amino acids. Germline-derived CDR1 and CDR2 are ENHRY and SYGVKD. In DNA form, the CDR3 reads TGTGCCATCAGGACAGGGATCACAGATACGCAGTATTTT. This encodes CAIRTGITDTQYF.

J is TRBJ1-1 and V is TRBV5-1, with 9 bases identical to TRBD1. The CDR3 covers 15 residues. With 3 bases clipped from V and 2 bases from J, the junction kept 5 bases outside the gene matches. Germline CDR1 reads SGHRS; CDR2 reads YFSETQ. The CDR3 sequence: CASSSTTGGNTEAFF. The CDR3 coding sequence is TGCGCCAGCAGCTCAACCACAGGGGGCAACACTGAAGCTTTCTTT.

V and J are TRBV20-1 and TRBJ2-5; D remains ambiguous. CDR1 and CDR2 (germline): DFQATT, SNEGSKA (reference sequence). The V end was cut by 2 bases, the J end by 5 bases, with 6 bases between. The CDR3 has 11 amino acids. CDR3 coding DNA: TGCAGTGCTAGACTAGTGGAGACCCAGTACTTC. Its translation is CSARLVETQYF.

The V call is TRBV5-1, the J call TRBJ2-3, with a weak D call TRBD1 (5 bases). V was cut by 4 bases and J by 3 bases, with 15 bases left in between. Germline lookup yields CDR1 SGHRS and CDR2 YFSETQ. The CDR3 is 15 residues long. The DNA for the CDR3 is TGCGCCAGCAGCGACCTACAGGTGTGGACAGATACGCAGTATTTT. This translates into CASSDLQVWTDTQYF. The full variable domain, with the rest looked up from reference TRBV5-1 and TRBJ2-3, is KAGVTQTPRYLIKTRGQQVTLSCSPISGHRSVSWYQQTPGQGLQFLFEYFSETQRNKGNFPGRFSGRQFSNSRSEMNVSTLELGDSALYLCASSDLQVWTDTQYFGPGTRLTVL.

The V and J genes are TRBV21-1 and TRBJ1-6; TRBD1, as called in the table, went unchecked against the DNA. TRBV21-1 is classified as a pseudogene. This CDR3 spans 14 amino acids. CDR3 bases: TGTGCCAGCAACGGGGACAGGGAGAATTCACCCCTCCACTTT. Amino acid sequence: CASNGDRENSPLHF.